The rows below give T cell receptor beta chains drawn from one sample of a study of read filtering for tumor transcriptome and immune sequencing. A single record per CDR3 protein comes from TCRdb applying MiXCR to the reads. The sample holds approximately 45,000 distinct CDR3 sequences, 15% to 20% seen once. Sequencing used a population of CD138-negative cells sorted from bone marrow. All receptors come from a donor aged 40 or over with multiple myeloma. Each CDR3 is given with its conserved first and last residue. A D gene is named only where the DNA matches it firmly. The size entry is marked missing in some rows and otherwise reads once, few, many or a size class.

TRBJ2-7,many,TRBV20-1,.,TGCAGTGCTAGATTGAGTGACCACGAGCAGTACTTC,CSARLSDHEQYF
TRBJ2-7,.,TRBV28,TRBD2,TGTGCCAGCAGCCCAACTAGCGGTATCTCCTACGAGCAGTACTTC,CASSPTSGISYEQYF
TRBJ2-1,many,TRBV29-1,TRBD1,TGCAGCGTTGAGAGTGGGGGGACAGGGGCCTACAATGAGCAGTTCTTC,CSVESGGTGAYNEQFF
TRBJ1-3,.,TRBV19,.,TGTGCCAGTGCCCAGGAACTTGGAAACACCATATATTTT,CASAQELGNTIYF
TRBJ2-1,many,TRBV18,TRBD2,TGTGCCAGCTCACCTTACGGCGGGAGTGGCGCCTACAATGAGCAGTTCTTC,CASSPYGGSGAYNEQFF
TRBJ1-1,many,TRBV6-2/TRBV6-3,.,TGTGCCAGCAGTTACTCGGGCACGGAGACTGAAGCTTTCTTT,CASSYSGTETEAFF
TRBJ2-1,many,TRBV20-1,.,TGCAGTGCTAGCGGGAGCGCCTACAATGAGCAGTTCTTC,CSASGSAYNEQFF
TRBJ1-1,many,TRBV7-9,TRBD1,TGTGCCAGCAGCTCCGTGGACAGGGACACTGAAGCTTTCTTT,CASSSVDRDTEAFF
TRBJ2-5,.,TRBV3-1,.,TGTGCCAGCAGCCAAGACCCCAGGGGCGGAGGGACCCAGTACTTC,CASSQDPRGGGTQYF
TRBJ2-1,many,TRBV29-1,TRBD2,TGCAGCGTTGCGGGAGGGCCCAACAATGAGCAGTTCTTC,CSVAGGPNNEQFF
TRBJ2-3,many,TRBV7-3,.,TGTGCCAGCAGCCCGCAGGGTAGCACAGATACGCAGTATTTT,CASSPQGSTDTQYF
TRBJ2-3,.,TRBV20-1,TRBD2,TGCAGTGCTAGAGATATGGCTAGCGGTACGCAAAGCGCAGATACGCAGTATTTT,CSARDMASGTQSADTQYF
TRBJ1-2,many,TRBV20-1,.,TGCAGTGCTGGCGGGACCTATGGCTACACCTTC,CSAGGTYGYTF
TRBJ2-5,few,TRBV12-3/TRBV12-4,.,TGTGCCAGCAGGTTAGGGGGGACCCAGTACTTC,CASRLGGTQYF
TRBJ2-3,.,TRBV30,TRBD2,TGTGCCTGGAGACCGGCGGGGGGTTCCGATACGCAGTATTTT,CAWRPAGGSDTQYF
TRBJ2-5,many,TRBV11-3,TRBD1,TGTGCCAGCAGCTCTAACAGGGGGCATGAGGAGACCCAGTACTTC,CASSSNRGHEETQYF
TRBJ2-2,.,TRBV7-9,.,TGTGCCAGCAGCGAAGGGGGGTTAACCGGGGAGCTGTTTTTT,CASSEGGLTGELFF
TRBJ2-3,many,TRBV20-1,.,TGCAGTGCTAGAGATTGGGGGGGCTTTAGCACAGATACGCAGTATTTT,CSARDWGGFSTDTQYF
TRBJ2-5,few,TRBV18,.,TGTGCCAGCTCAACCTACCAAGAGACCCAGTACTTC,CASSTYQETQYF
TRBJ2-1,many,TRBV15,.,TGTGCCACCAGCAGCGCACTAGCATTTGAGCAGTTCTTC,CATSSALAFEQFF
TRBJ2-1,.,TRBV19,.,TGTGCCAGTAGTATTCATCTCAGGGGCTCGGGTGACAATGAGCAGTTCTTC,CASSIHLRGSGDNEQFF
TRBJ2-2,.,TRBV27,.,TGTGCCAGCAGTTTAATAGGGGCGAACACCGTGGAGCTGTTTTTC,CASSLIGANTVELFF
TRBJ2-3,many,TRBV20-1,TRBD1,TGCAGTGCTAGAGATGCCGGGACAGGCCTCACAGATACGCAGTATTTT,CSARDAGTGLTDTQYF
TRBJ2-1,many,TRBV3-1,.,TGTGCCAGCAGCCAAGATCTAAGCTCCTACAATGAGCAGTTCTTC,CASSQDLSSYNEQFF
TRBJ1-5,many,TRBV15,.,TGTGCCACCAGCAGAGATTATCAGGCGGTTAGCAATCAGCCCCAGCATTTT,CATSRDYQAVSNQPQHF
TRBJ2-1,.,TRBV9,TRBD1,TGTGCCAGCAGCTCACAGGGGGCTAAGCAGTTCTTC,CASSSQGAKQFF
TRBJ2-3,many,TRBV4-1,TRBD2,TGCGCCAGCAGCCAAGATGTAGCGGGAGGGCCTTTGGATACGCAGTATTTT,CASSQDVAGGPLDTQYF
TRBJ2-7,many,TRBV20-1,TRBD2,TGCAGTGCTAGAGACGAGGGACTAGCGGCCTACGAGCAGTACTTC,CSARDEGLAAYEQYF
TRBJ2-3,few,TRBV29-1,TRBD2,TGCAGCGTTGGGACTAGCGGAGATTTTAGAGATACGCAGTATTTT,CSVGTSGDFRDTQYF
TRBJ1-1,few,TRBV2,.,TGTGCCAGCAGACCGGACACAAACACTGAAGCTTTCTTT,CASRPDTNTEAFF
TRBJ2-2,.,TRBV5-1,.,TGCGCCAGCGCCCCTGAGAACACCGGGGAGCTGTTTTTT,CASAPENTGELFF
TRBJ2-7,many,TRBV19,.,TGTGCCAGTAGTATCCTGGGGCAGGGACGCTACGAGCAGTACTTC,CASSILGQGRYEQYF
TRBJ1-1,many,TRBV20-1,.,TGCAGTGCTCTTTCTCGGGGGCTACTTGGGACTGAAGCTTTCTTT,CSALSRGLLGTEAFF
TRBJ2-5,.,TRBV28,TRBD2,TGTGCCAGCAGTTCCTTCGGGACTAGCGGAAGTGGCCCCCCAGAGACCCAGTACTTC,CASSSFGTSGSGPPETQYF
TRBJ2-2,many,TRBV4-1,.,TGCGCCAGCAGCCAAAAAATGCGCGGGAAGGGAGGCACCGGGGAGCTGTTTTTT,CASSQKMRGKGGTGELFF
TRBJ2-7,many,TRBV29-1,.,TGCAGCGTTGAAGATCGTAGCTACGAGCAGTACTTC,CSVEDRSYEQYF